Listed here are 7 T cell receptor beta chains from one sample, sequenced in a study of immune reconstitution after stem cell transplant in scleroderma. TCRdb itself ran the RT-PCR reads through MiXCR, one entry per CDR3 protein. In the table there are hundreds of distinct CDR3 sequences, approximately 8.5% of which are singletons. Collection took place before or after autologous hematopoietic stem cell transplantation (not recorded which). The receptors derive from a male donor with systemic sclerosis.

By proportion, this clonotype is medium-sized. V is TRBV5-1 and J is TRBJ1-1; TRBD1 is a possible D gene (6 bases). V lost 3 bases to trimming and J lost 1 base, with 10 bases between them. The CDR3 sequence is 14 residues long. CDR1 and CDR2 (germline): SGHRS, YFSETQ. CDR3 region: CASSSRTANTEAFF. CDR3 nucleotides: TGCGCCAGCAGCTCGAGGACAGCGAACACTGAAGCTTTCTTT.

This clonotype counts as medium-sized. The chain recombines TRBV11-2 with TRBJ2-7; TRBD1 matches 9 bases. The trim removed 5 bases at V and 5 bases at J, leaving 10 bases unmatched. The CDR3 has 15 residues. Per the germline V gene, CDR1 is SGHAT and CDR2 is FQNNGV. The CDR3 DNA reads as TGTGCCAGCAGCCCCTTTCTGGGGACAGGGAACGAGCAGTACTTC. Translation gives CASSPFLGTGNEQYF.

In its sample, this clonotype ranks as large (0.1 to 1%). The chain joins TRBV28 to TRBJ2-3, with no clear D. The CDR3 is made up of 13 amino acids. V was shortened by 3 bases and J by 2 bases, with 6 bases between the two germline ends. Germline V lookup: CDR1 MDHEN, CDR2 SYDVKM. The CDR3 DNA is TGTGCCAGCAGTTTTTCCGACACAGATACGCAGTATTTT. Its translation is CASSFSDTDTQYF. Variable domain in full (rest from reference TRBV28 and TRBJ2-3): DVKVTQSSRYLVKRTGEKVFLECVQDMDHENMFWYRQDPGLGLRLIYFSYDVKMKEKGDIPEGYSVSREKKERFSLILESASTNQTSMYLCASSFSDTDTQYFGPGTRLTVL.

This clonotype has a handful of counts. The CDR3 nucleotides are TGTGCCACCAGCTTGGACGGGGATAATCAGCCCCAGCATTTT. The encoded protein is CATSLDGDNQPQHF. The chain couples TRBV15 to TRBJ1-5; no clear D. CDR1 is LNHNV, CDR2 YYDKDF, per germline (reference sequence). The CDR3 sequence is 14 residues long. V was trimmed by 5 bases and J by 4 bases, leaving 12 bases between them.

In its sample, this clonotype was seen a few times. A clone one base away is much larger, so this may be a read error. The rearrangement joins TRBV20-1 to TRBJ2-1, with D possibly TRBD2 on 6 matching bases. This CDR3 has 13 amino acids. Germline assignment: CDR1 DFQATT and CDR2 SNEGSKA (reference sequence). CDR3 nucleotides: TGCAGTGCTAGAGAGGGGGGAGAAAATGAGCAGCTCTTC. This translates into CSAREGGENEQLF.

This clonotype rates as large. CDR3 amino acids: CASSATTGFEQYF. The CDR3 DNA reads TGTGCCAGCAGCGCAACCACAGGGTTCGAGCAGTACTTC. This sequence joins TRBV7-2 and TRBJ2-7; TRBD1 is a possible D gene (6 bases). V lost 5 bases, J lost 6 bases, and 14 bases lay in between. The CDR3 sequence is 13 residues long. In germline, CDR1 is SGHTA, CDR2 FQGNSA.

In its sample, this clonotype ranks as medium-sized (0.01 to 0.1%). The chain couples TRBV27 to TRBJ1-6, with D uncertain. Germline loops: CDR1 MNHEY, CDR2 SMNVEV (reference sequence). V lost 6 bases to trimming and J lost 0 bases, with 6 bases between them. This CDR3 is built from 14 residues. The CDR3 bases are TGTGCCAGCAGCTCTAACTCCTATAATTCACCCCTCCACTTT. It specifies CASSSNSYNSPLHF.